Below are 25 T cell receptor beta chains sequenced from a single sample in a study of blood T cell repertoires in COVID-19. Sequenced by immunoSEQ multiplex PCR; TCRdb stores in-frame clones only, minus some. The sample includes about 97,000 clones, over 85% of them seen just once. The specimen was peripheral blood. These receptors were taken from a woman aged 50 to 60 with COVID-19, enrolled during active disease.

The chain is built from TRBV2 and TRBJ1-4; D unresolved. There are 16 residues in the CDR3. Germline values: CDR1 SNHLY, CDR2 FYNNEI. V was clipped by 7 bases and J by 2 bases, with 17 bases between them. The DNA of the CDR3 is TGTGCCAGCAAAGATGCTTGGGCAAGGACTAATGAAAAACTGTTTTTT. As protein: CASKDAWARTNEKLFF.

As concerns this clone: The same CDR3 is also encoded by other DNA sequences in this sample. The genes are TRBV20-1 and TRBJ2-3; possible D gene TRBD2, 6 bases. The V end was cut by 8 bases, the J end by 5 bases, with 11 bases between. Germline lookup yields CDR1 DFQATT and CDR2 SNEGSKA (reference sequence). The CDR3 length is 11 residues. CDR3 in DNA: TGCAGTCCCGACGGGGGAGATACGCAGTATTTT. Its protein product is CSPDGGDTQYF.

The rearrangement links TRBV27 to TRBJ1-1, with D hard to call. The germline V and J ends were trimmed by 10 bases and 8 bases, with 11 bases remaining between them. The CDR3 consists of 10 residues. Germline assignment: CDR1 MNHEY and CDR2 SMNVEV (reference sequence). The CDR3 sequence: CATPVAEAFF. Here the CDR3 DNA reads TGTGCCACCCCGGTAGCGGAAGCTTTCTTT.

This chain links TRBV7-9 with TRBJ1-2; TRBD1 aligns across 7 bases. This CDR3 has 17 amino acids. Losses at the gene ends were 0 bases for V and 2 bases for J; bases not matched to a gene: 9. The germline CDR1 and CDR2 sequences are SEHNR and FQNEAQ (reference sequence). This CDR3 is CASSLAIQDRSNYGYTF. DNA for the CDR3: TGTGCCAGCAGCTTAGCAATCCAGGACAGGTCAAACTATGGCTACACCTTC. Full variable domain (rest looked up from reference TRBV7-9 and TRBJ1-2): DTGVSQNPRHKITKRGQNVTFRCDPISEHNRLYWYRQTLGQGPEFLTYFQNEAQLEKSRLLSDRFSAERPKGSFSTLEIQRTEQGDSAMYLCASSLAIQDRSNYGYTFGSGTRLTVV.

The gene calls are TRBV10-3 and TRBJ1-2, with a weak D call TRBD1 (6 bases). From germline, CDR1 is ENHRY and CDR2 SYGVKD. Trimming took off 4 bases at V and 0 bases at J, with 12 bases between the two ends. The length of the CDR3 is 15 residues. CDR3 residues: CAISGGTTSNYGYTF. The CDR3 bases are TGTGCCATCAGTGGGGGGACAACTTCTAACTATGGCTACACCTTC.

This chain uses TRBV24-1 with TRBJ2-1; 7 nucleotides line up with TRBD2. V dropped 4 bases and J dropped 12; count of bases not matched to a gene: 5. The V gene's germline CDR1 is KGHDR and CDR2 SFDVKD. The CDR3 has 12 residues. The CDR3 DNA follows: TGTGCCACCAGTGACCCCTGGGAGGGGCAGTTCTTC. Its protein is CATSDPWEGQFF.

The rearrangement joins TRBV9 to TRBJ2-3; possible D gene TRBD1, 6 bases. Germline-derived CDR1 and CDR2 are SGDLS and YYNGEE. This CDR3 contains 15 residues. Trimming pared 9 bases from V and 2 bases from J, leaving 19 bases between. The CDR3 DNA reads TGTGCCAACTGCTGGGGCGGACAGCCCACAGATACGCAGTATTTT. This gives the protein CANCWGGQPTDTQYF.

DNA for the CDR3: TGCGCCAGCAGCTTTAGCGGTCCCTCCTACAATGAGCAGTTCTTC. Protein sequence: CASSFSGPSYNEQFF. This chain joins TRBV5-1 and TRBJ2-1; possibly TRBD2 for D (6 bases). The germline gives CDR1 SGHRS, CDR2 YFSETQ. The CDR3 is 15 amino acids. V was trimmed by 2 bases and J by 0 bases, leaving 9 bases between them.

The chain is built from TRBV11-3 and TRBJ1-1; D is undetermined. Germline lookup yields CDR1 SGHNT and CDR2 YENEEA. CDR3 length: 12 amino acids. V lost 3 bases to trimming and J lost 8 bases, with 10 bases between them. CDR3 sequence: CASSFREREAFF. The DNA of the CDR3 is TGTGCCAGCAGCTTTAGAGAGCGGGAAGCTTTCTTT.

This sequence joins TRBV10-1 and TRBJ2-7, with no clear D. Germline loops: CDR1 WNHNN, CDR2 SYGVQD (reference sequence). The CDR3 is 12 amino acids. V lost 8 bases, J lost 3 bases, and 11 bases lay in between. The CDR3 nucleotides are TGCGCCAGCGGAGACTCTGTCTACGAGCAGTACTTC. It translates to CASGDSVYEQYF.

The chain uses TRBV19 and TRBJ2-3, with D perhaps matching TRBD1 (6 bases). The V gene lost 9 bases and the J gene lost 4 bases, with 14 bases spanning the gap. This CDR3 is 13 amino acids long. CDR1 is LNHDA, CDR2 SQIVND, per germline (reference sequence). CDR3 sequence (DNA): TGTGCCAGCCACGACAGGACCCCAGATACGCAGTATTTT. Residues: CASHDRTPDTQYF.

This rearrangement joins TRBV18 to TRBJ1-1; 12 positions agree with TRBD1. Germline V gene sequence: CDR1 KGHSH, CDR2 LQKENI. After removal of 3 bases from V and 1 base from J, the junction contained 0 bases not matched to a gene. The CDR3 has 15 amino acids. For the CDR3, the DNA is TGTGCCAGCTCACCGGGACAGGGGGCGAACACTGAAGCTTTCTTT. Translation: CASSPGQGANTEAFF. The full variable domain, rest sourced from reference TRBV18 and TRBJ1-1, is NAGVMQNPRHLVRRRGQEARLRCSPMKGHSHVYWYRQLPEEGLKFMVYLQKENIIDESGMPKERFSAEFPKEGPSILRIQQVVRGDSAAYFCASSPGQGANTEAFFGQGTRLTVV.

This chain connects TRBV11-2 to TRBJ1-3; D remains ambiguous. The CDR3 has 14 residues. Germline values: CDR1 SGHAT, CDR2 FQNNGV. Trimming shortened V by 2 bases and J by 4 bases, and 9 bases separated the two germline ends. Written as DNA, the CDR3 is TGTGCCAGCAGCTTAATCTCCTCCGGAAACACCATATATTTT. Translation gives CASSLISSGNTIYF.

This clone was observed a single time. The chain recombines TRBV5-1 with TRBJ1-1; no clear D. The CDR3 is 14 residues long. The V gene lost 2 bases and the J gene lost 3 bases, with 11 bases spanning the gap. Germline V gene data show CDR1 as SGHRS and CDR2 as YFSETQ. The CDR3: CASSFADMYTEAFF. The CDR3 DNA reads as TGCGCCAGCAGCTTCGCAGACATGTACACTGAAGCTTTCTTT.

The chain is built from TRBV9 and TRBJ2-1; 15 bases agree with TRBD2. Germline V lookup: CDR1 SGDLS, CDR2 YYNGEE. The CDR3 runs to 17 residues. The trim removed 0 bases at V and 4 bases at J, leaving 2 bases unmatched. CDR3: CASSVVGLAGGYNEQFF. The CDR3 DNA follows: TGTGCCAGCAGCGTAGTTGGACTAGCGGGGGGGTACAATGAGCAGTTCTTC.

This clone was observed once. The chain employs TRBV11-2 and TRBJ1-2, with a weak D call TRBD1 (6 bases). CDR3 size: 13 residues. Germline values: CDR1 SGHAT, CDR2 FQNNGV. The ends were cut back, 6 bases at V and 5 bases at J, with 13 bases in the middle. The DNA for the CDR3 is TGTGCCAGCAGTGTTACAGGGTTATATGGCTACACCTTC. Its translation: CASSVTGLYGYTF.

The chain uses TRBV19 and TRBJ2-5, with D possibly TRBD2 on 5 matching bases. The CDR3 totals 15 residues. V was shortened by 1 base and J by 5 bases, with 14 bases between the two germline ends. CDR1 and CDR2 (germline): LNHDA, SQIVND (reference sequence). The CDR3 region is CASSIVTGWKETQYF. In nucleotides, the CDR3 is TGTGCCAGTAGTATAGTAACGGGGTGGAAGGAGACCCAGTACTTC.

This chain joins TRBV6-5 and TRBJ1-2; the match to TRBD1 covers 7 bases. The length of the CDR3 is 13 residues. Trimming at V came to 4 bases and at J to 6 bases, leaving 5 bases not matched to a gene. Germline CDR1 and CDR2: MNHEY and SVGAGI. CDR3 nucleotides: TGTGCCAGCAGTTCGTACAGGGGTGATGGCTACACCTTC. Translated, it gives CASSSYRGDGYTF.

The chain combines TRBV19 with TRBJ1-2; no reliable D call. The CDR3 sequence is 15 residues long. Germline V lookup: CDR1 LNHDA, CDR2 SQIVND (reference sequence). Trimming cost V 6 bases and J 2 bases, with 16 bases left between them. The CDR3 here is CASRGSGSHNYGYTF. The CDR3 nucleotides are TGTGCCAGTAGGGGTTCGGGGTCCCACAACTATGGCTACACCTTC.

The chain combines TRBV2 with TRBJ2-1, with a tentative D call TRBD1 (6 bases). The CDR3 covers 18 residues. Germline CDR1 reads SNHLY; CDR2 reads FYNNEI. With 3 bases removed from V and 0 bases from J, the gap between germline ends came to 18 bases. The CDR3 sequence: CASSEILQGRSSYNEQFF. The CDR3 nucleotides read TGTGCCAGCAGTGAGATATTACAGGGTCGGAGCTCCTACAATGAGCAGTTCTTC.

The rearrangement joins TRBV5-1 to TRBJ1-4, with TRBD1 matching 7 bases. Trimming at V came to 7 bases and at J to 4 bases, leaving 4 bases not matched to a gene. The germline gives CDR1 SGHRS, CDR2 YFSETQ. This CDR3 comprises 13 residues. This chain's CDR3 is CASQGQNNEKLFF. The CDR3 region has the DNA TGCGCCAGCCAGGGACAGAATAATGAAAAACTGTTTTTT.

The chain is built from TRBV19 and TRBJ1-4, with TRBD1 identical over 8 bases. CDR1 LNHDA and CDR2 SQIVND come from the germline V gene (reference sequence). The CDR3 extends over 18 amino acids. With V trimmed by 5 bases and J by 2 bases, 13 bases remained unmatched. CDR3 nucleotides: TGTGCCAGTAGTCCGCCCAGGGGGCGTAGGGCCACTAATGAAAAACTGTTTTTT. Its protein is CASSPPRGRRATNEKLFF.

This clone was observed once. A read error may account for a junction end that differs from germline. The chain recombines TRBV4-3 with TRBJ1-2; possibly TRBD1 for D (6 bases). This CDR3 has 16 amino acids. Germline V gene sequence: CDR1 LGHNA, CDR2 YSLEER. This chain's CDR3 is CASSQKRQVPIYGYTF. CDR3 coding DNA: TGCGCCAGCAGCCAAAAAAGACAGGTCCCTATCTATGGTTACACCTTC.

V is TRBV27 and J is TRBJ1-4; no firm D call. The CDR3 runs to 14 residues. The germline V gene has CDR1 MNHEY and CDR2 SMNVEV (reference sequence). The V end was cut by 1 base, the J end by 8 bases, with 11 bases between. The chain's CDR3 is CASSLYPGEEKLFF. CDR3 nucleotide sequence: TGTGCCAGCAGTTTATATCCCGGGGAGGAAAAACTGTTTTTT.

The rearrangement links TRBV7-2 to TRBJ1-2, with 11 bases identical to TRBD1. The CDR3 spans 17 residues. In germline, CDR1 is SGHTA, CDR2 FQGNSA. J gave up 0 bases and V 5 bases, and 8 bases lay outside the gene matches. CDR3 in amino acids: CASSPGDRGATNYGYTF. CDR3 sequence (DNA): TGTGCCAGCAGCCCAGGGGACAGGGGGGCCACTAACTATGGCTACACCTTC.